This TCR beta chain is from a study of shared clonotypes between healthy human individuals. In its sample, this clone was seen once. The V end lost 2 bases, the J end lost 5 bases, and 14 bases lay between the germline ends. Looked up from germline, CDR1 is SGHRS and CDR2 is YFSETQ. The CDR3 sequence is 14 residues long. Samples underwent the assay at deep level. Only in-frame clones appear in the TCRdb table, and some are missing; sequencing was by immunoSEQ multiplex PCR. The repertoire consists of some 650,000 clones, with less than 98% occurring once and the leading ten covering less than 0.065%. The sequenced sample consisted of naive CD4+ T cells sorted from blood. Sample subset: CD45RA+ positively selected. The J gene is TRBJ2-7, the V gene TRBV5-1; TRBD2 might be the D (6 bases). This clonotype was obtained from a woman aged 25 to 39 in good health. The CDR3 here is CASSFGDVADEQYF. The CDR3 DNA follows: TGCGCCAGCAGCTTCGGGGACGTAGCGGACGAGCAGTACTTC.